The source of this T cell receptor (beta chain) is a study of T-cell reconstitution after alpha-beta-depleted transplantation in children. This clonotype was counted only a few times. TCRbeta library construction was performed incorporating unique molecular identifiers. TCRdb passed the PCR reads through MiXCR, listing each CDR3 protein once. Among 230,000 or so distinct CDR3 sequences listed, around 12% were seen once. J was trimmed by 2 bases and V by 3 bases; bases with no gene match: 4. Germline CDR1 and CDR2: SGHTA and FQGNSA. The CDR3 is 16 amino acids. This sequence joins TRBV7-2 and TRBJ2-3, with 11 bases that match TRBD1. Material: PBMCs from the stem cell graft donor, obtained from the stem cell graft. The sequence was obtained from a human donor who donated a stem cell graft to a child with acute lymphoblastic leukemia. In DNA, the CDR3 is TGTGCCAGCAGCTTGGACAGGGGGCGCATCACAGATACGCAGTATTTT. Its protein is CASSLDRGRITDTQYF. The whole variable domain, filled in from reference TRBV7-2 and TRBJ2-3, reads GAGVSQSPSNKVTEKGKDVELRCDPISGHTALYWYRQSLGQGLEFLIYFQGNSAPDKSGLPSDRFSAERTGGSVSTLTIQRTQQEDSAVYLCASSLDRGRITDTQYFGPGTRLTVL.